These 10 T cell receptor beta chains came from one sample sequenced in a study of regulatory T cells in long-lasting Graves disease. Assembly of TCR beta libraries relied on iRepertoire HTBI primers together with Arm-PCR of CDR3 regions. In TCRdb, the multiplex PCR reads were re-called with MiXCR into one record per CDR3 protein. The data contain about 500,000 distinct CDR3 sequences, about 17% of them singletons. Sample time point: newly diagnosed GD, antithyroid drugs for less than 3 months. PBMC RNA served as the TCR library source. This same sample was also part of a study on T cells in Graves' hyperthyroidism and ophthalmopathy.

This material consisted of peripheral blood mononuclear cells (PBMCs), taken at new diagnosis, from a patient treated with antithyroid drugs. These receptors all come from a middle-aged man with Graves disease.

This clonotype turned up a few times. The chain joins TRBV6-1 to TRBJ2-7, with 10 bases matching TRBD1. The CDR3 has 15 residues. Unmatched junction bases numbered 10, after V lost 6 bases and J lost 5 bases. The V gene's germline CDR1 is MNHNS and CDR2 SASEGT. The CDR3, as DNA: TGTGCCAGCAGCCTAACCGGGACAGGGGTAGACGAGCAGTACTTC. Its translation is CASSLTGTGVDEQYF.

The chain employs TRBV6-5 and TRBJ2-5, with D possibly called TRBD1 or TRBD2 (5 bases each). The CDR3 loop spans 14 amino acids. From germline, CDR1 is MNHEY and CDR2 SVGAGI. Trimming stripped 6 bases from V and 5 bases from J, with 16 bases between. CDR3 protein: CASRSRGALETQYF. CDR3 DNA sequence: TGTGCCAGCAGATCTCGAGGGGCGCTTGAGACCCAGTACTTC.

This clonotype was counted ten times or more. This rearrangement joins TRBV2 to TRBJ2-1, with TRBD2 matching over 8 bases. CDR1 and CDR2 from the germline V gene are SNHLY and FYNNEI. V shed 7 bases, J shed 7 bases, and the junction held 12 bases outside the gene matches. The CDR3 contains 15 residues. The CDR3: CASTRLANPRNEQFF. In DNA form, the CDR3 reads TGTGCCAGCACCCGACTAGCGAACCCGAGGAATGAGCAGTTCTTC.

Many counts were recorded for this clonotype. The genes are TRBV5-4 and TRBJ2-2, with a tentative D call TRBD2 (5 bases). The V gene lost 2 bases and the J gene lost 3 bases, with 17 bases spanning the gap. The germline gives CDR1 SGHNT, CDR2 YYREEE (reference sequence). The CDR3 is made up of 17 amino acids. The DNA for the CDR3 is TGTGCCAGCAGCTTTGACGGGGTCAGGCAGGACACCGGGGAGCTGTTTTTT. Translated, it gives CASSFDGVRQDTGELFF.

This clonotype has a count of ten or more. The chain recombines TRBV11-3 with TRBJ2-7, with a weak D call TRBD2 (6 bases). This CDR3 is built from 16 residues. In germline, CDR1 is SGHNT, CDR2 YENEEA. V was trimmed by 0 bases and J by 0 bases, leaving 12 bases between them. The CDR3 coding sequence is TGTGCCAGCAGCTTAGAGCGGGGCGGGTCCTCCTACGAGCAGTACTTC. Its protein product is CASSLERGGSSYEQYF.

This clonotype was seen more than once but under ten times. This chain uses TRBV4-1 with TRBJ1-2, with D possibly being TRBD1 (5 bases). Germline CDR1 MGHRA, CDR2 YSYEKL. Trimming took 7 bases from V and 3 from J, leaving 15 bases between them. This CDR3 has 14 amino acids. The CDR3 region is CASTTPGADYGYTF. The CDR3 DNA is TGCGCCAGCACCACCCCCGGGGCGGACTATGGCTACACCTTC.

This sequence joins TRBV28 and TRBJ2-3; 12 bases are a match to TRBD1. The CDR3 is 14 residues long. V lost 11 bases to trimming and J lost 4 bases; unmatched junction nucleotides: 7. Germline-derived CDR1 and CDR2 are MDHEN and SYDVKM. CDR3 region: CAGKGTGGADTQYF. The CDR3 nucleotides read TGTGCCGGCAAGGGGACAGGGGGCGCAGATACGCAGTATTTT.

This clonotype was recorded at least ten times. The V call is TRBV11-1, the J call TRBJ2-3; D may correspond to TRBD1 or TRBD2 (6 bases each). Germline CDR1 reads SGHAT; CDR2 reads FQDESV (reference sequence). Deletions cut 1 base from V and 6 bases from J, with 20 bases between. The CDR3 runs to 17 residues. The CDR3 DNA reads as TGTGCCAGCAGCTTAGTGTTCGGGGGCCAGCGCGGGGATACGCAGTATTTT. Its protein is CASSLVFGGQRGDTQYF.

This clonotype has ten or more counts. The rearrangement uses TRBV7-2 and TRBJ2-1; 10 bases map to TRBD2. Germline V lookup: CDR1 SGHTA, CDR2 FQGNSA. There are 16 residues in the CDR3. Trimming removed 1 base from V and 4 bases from J; junction bases left unmatched: 4. The CDR3, as DNA: TGTGCCAGCAGCTTAGTCCTAGCGGGAGCGTACAATGAGCAGTTCTTC. It specifies CASSLVLAGAYNEQFF.

The chain joins TRBV6-2 or TRBV6-3 to TRBJ1-4; D might be TRBD1 (5 bases). CDR3 length: 14 amino acids. V lost 6 bases, J lost 9 bases, and 17 bases lay in between. From germline, CDR1 is MNHEY and CDR2 SVGEGT. In DNA, the CDR3 is TGTGCCAGCAGCCTAACGTCGGGGGGAAAAAAACTGTTTTTT. Translation gives CASSLTSGGKKLFF.